The 5 T cell receptor beta chains given below trace back to one sample, sequenced in a study of cytomegalovirus exposure and HLA in healthy donors. The PCR employed 60 Vbeta primers together with 13 Jbeta primers. Here immunoSEQ multiplex PCR was the method, and the copy in TCRdb shows in-frame clones only, minus some. This table holds roughly 97,000 clones, around 80% found once. The sequenced sample consisted of PBMCs. The receptors were gathered from a woman between 18 and 29 years old in good health and CMV-seropositive.

Here the CDR3 DNA reads TGTGCCAGCAGTGAAACAGGGGCCTACTACGAGCAGTACTTC. This translates into CASSETGAYYEQYF. V usage is TRBV6-1 and J usage is TRBJ2-7, with 7 bases matching TRBD1. This CDR3 comprises 14 residues. Germline lookup yields CDR1 MNHNS and CDR2 SASEGT. Losses at the gene ends were 2 bases for V and 3 bases for J; bases not matched to a gene: 4.

Only a few counts were recorded for this clone. V is TRBV4-2 and J is TRBJ2-2; D might be TRBD2 (5 bases). The CDR3 contains 15 residues. Germline values: CDR1 LGHNA, CDR2 YNFKEQ. V shed 1 base and J shed 3 bases, with 9 bases lying between them. The CDR3 sequence: CASSQVQADTGELFF. For the CDR3, the DNA is TGTGCCAGCAGCCAAGTTCAAGCGGACACCGGGGAGCTGTTTTTT.

This clone has just one count. V and J are TRBV29-1 and TRBJ2-3, with 7 bases matching TRBD2. Germline values: CDR1 SQVTM, CDR2 ANQGSEA. CDR3 size: 15 residues. V lost 6 bases to trimming and J lost 3 bases; unmatched junction nucleotides: 12. Here the CDR3 reads CSVEDYGGSTDTQYF. The CDR3 region has the DNA TGCAGCGTGGAGGATTACGGCGGGAGTACAGATACGCAGTATTTT.

The chain joins TRBV6-9 to TRBJ1-5; TRBD1 aligns across 9 bases. Trimming took 9 bases from V and 7 from J; bases not matched to a gene: 7. This CDR3 comprises 13 residues. Per germline, CDR1 MNHGY and CDR2 SVAAGI. In DNA, the CDR3 is TGTGCCAGTCCCGGGACAGGGTTCCAGCCCCAGCATTTT. It is translated as CASPGTGFQPQHF.

Judged by abundance, this clone is medium-sized. J is TRBJ2-7 and V is TRBV13; TRBD2 aligns across 9 bases. CDR1 PRHDT and CDR2 FYEKMQ come from the germline V gene (reference sequence). CDR3 length: 15 amino acids. With 5 bases clipped from V and 6 bases from J, the junction kept 11 bases outside the gene matches. CDR3 DNA sequence: TGTGCCAGCAGCCCGGAGCGGGAGGTGGCTCCCGAGCAGTACTTC. It translates to CASSPEREVAPEQYF. Combining the CDR3 with reference TRBV13 and TRBJ2-7 gives the whole variable domain AAGVIQSPRHLIKEKRETATLKCYPIPRHDTVYWYQQGPGQDPQFLISFYEKMQSDKGSIPDRFSAQQFSDYHSELNMSSLELGDSALYFCASSPEREVAPEQYFGPGTRLTVT.